The present TCR beta chain was sequenced within a study of T-cell reconstitution after alpha-beta-depleted transplantation in children. This CDR3 contains 15 residues. Deletions cut 4 bases from V and 0 bases from J, with 10 bases between. During its preparation, the TCRbeta library received unique molecular identifiers. TCRdb re-called the PCR reads with MiXCR, one entry per CDR3 protein. The table shows roughly 100,000 distinct CDR3 sequences, with 7% to 10% occurring only once. Note on this clonotype: Because the CDR3 is missing its conserved closing phenylalanine or tryptophan, this is likely a read error.

The chain has TRBV12-3 or TRBV12-4 and TRBJ2-1, with D perhaps given as TRBD1 or TRBD2 (5 bases each). This clonotype was obtained from a human donor who donated a stem cell graft to a child with congenital amegakaryocytic thrombocytopenia. The sample consisted of PBMCs from the stem cell graft donor, taken from the stem cell graft. The CDR3 coding sequence is TGTGCCAGCAGTTCCGGGGCCAACTCCTACAATGAGCAGTTCTTG. Translation: CASSSGANSYNEQFL.